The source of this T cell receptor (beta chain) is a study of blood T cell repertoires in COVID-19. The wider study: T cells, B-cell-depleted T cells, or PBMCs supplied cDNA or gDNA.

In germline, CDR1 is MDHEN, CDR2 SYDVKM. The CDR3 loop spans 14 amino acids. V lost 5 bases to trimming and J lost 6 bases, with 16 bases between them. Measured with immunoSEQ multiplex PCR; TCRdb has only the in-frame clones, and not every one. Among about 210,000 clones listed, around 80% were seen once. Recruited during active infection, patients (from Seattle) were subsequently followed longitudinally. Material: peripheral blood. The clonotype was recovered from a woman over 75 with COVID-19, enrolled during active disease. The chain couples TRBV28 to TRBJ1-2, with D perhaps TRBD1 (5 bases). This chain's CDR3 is CASSPDKEINGYTF. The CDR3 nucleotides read TGTGCCAGCAGTCCGGACAAAGAGATCAATGGCTACACCTTC.